The TCR beta chain described here comes from a study of blood T cells in healthy people across ages. Study-level findings and limits: Researchers deemed the diversity estimates from one million T cells underestimates. With donor CMV status unknown, expanded clonotype changes were possibly confounded. It was found that TCR beta diversity correlated strongly with the percentage of naive T cells.

With a J-beta primer mix and a sample-barcoded 5' primer, a second PCR ran about 7 to 12 cycles. Individual samples furnished no less than 2.5 million CDR3-containing paired-end reads apiece. Each CDR3 protein is one row after TCRdb ran MiXCR on the 5' RACE reads. The sample carries around 2 million distinct CDR3 sequences, 30% to 40% recorded once. This clonotype was detected only a few times. Its antigen remains unknown. This TCR derives from a human donor in good health. The sequencing input was blood.

CDR3 nucleotide sequence: TGTGCCAGCAGTTTGGGCAGTCCCTACGAGCAGTTCTTC. Amino acid sequence: CASSLGSPYEQFF. The gene calls are TRBV28 and TRBJ2-1; the D is unclear. The CDR3 extends over 13 amino acids. Trimming shortened V by 3 bases and J by 10 bases, and 13 bases separated the two germline ends. The germline V gene encodes CDR1 MDHEN and CDR2 SYDVKM. Combining the CDR3 with reference TRBV28 and TRBJ2-1 gives the whole variable domain DVKVTQSSRYLVKRTGEKVFLECVQDMDHENMFWYRQDPGLGLRLIYFSYDVKMKEKGDIPEGYSVSREKKERFSLILESASTNQTSMYLCASSLGSPYEQFFGPGTRLTVL.